This T cell receptor beta chain was sequenced in a study of response to subunit inactivated influenza vaccine. General study results and limits: Each seasonal influenza vaccination recruits few new T cells, the authors suggested.

V gave up 2 bases and J gave up 8 bases; unmatched junction bases: 16. Looked up from germline, CDR1 is SGHAT and CDR2 is FQNNGV. The CDR3 consists of 18 residues. One entry per CDR3 protein, called by TCRdb with MiXCR from the RT-PCR reads. The sample lists around 470,000 distinct CDR3 sequences, approximately 6.9% seen once, with around 12% in the top ten. On this clonotype: Its antigen is currently unknown.

The source was PBMCs from blood, collected around 2 years after vaccination. The clonotype comes from a man aged 50 to 69 who received an inactivated influenza vaccine. This chain links TRBV11-2 with TRBJ2-1, with 9 bases lining up with TRBD1. The CDR3 sequence is CASSLQIGGQGVFDEQFF. The DNA of the CDR3 is TGTGCCAGCAGCTTACAAATCGGGGGACAGGGTGTTTTCGATGAGCAGTTCTTC.